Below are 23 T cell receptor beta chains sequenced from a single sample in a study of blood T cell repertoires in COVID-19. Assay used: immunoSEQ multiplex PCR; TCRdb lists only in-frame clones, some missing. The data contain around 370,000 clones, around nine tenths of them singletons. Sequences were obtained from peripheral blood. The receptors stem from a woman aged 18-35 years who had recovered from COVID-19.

The CDR3 coding sequence is TGTGCCAGTAGTACCCGGACTAGCCCCTCCTACAATGAGCAGTTCTTC. Translating it yields CASSTRTSPSYNEQFF. The V gene is TRBV19, the J gene TRBJ2-1, with 8 positions matching TRBD2. Trimming at V came to 4 bases and at J to 0 bases, leaving 5 bases not matched to a gene. From germline, CDR1 is LNHDA and CDR2 SQIVND (reference sequence). This CDR3 is built from 16 residues.

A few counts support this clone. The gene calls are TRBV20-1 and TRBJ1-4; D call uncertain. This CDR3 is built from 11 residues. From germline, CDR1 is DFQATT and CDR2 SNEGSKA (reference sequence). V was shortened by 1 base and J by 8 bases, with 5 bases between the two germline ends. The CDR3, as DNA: TGCAGTGCTAGAGTAGTAGAAAAACTGTTTTTT. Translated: CSARVVEKLFF.

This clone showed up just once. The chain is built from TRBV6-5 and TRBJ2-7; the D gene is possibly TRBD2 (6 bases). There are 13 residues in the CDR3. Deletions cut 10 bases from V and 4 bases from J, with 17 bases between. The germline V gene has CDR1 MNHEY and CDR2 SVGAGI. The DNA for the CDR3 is TGTGCCACCTCTGCGGGGTTAAGGTACGAGCAGTACGTC. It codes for CATSAGLRYEQYV.

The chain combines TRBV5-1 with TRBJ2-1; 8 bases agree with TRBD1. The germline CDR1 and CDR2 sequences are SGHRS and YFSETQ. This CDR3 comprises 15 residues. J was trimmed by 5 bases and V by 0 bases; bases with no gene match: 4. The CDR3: CASSLGQGINNEQFF. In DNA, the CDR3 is TGCGCCAGCAGCTTGGGACAGGGGATAAACAATGAGCAGTTCTTC.

In nucleotides, the CDR3 is TGTGCCAGTAGTATGACTAGCAGGCCCTACGAGCAGTACGTC. This sequence encodes CASSMTSRPYEQYV. The chain carries TRBV19 and TRBJ2-7; TRBD2 aligns across 7 bases. CDR1 LNHDA and CDR2 SQIVND come from the germline V gene (reference sequence). The CDR3 runs 14 residues. V dropped 3 bases and J dropped 2; count of bases not matched to a gene: 4.

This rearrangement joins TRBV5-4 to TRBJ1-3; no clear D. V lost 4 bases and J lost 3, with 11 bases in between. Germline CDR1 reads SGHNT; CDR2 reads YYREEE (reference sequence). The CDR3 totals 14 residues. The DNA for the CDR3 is TGTGCCAGCAGCAAAAACCCCAGTGGAAACACCATATATTTT. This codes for CASSKNPSGNTIYF.

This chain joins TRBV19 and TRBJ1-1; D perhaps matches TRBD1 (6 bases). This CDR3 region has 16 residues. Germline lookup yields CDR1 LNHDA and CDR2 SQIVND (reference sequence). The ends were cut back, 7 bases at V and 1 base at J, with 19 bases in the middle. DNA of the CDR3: TGTGCCAGTACCCCAGGGGCAATAGGACCGAACACTGAAGCTTTCTTT. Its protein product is CASTPGAIGPNTEAFF.

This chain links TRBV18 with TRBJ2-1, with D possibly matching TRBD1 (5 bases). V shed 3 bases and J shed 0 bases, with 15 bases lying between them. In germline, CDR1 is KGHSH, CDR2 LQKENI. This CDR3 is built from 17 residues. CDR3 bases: TGTGCCAGCTCACCCAATATTCCAGGGAACTCCTACAATGAGCAGTTCTTC. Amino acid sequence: CASSPNIPGNSYNEQFF.

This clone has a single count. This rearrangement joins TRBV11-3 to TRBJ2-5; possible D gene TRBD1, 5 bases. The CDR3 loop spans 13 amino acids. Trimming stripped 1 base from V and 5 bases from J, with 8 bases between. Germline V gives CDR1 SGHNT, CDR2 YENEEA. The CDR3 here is CASSLGNRETQYF. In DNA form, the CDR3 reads TGTGCCAGCAGCTTAGGTAACAGGGAGACCCAGTACTTC.

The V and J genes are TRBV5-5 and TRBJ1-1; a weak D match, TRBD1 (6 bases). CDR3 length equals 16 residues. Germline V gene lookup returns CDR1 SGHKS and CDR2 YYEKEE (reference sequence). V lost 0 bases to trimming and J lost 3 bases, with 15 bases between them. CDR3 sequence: CASSLVLVRGYTEAFF. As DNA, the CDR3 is TGTGCCAGCAGCTTGGTCTTAGTCAGGGGATACACTGAAGCTTTCTTT.

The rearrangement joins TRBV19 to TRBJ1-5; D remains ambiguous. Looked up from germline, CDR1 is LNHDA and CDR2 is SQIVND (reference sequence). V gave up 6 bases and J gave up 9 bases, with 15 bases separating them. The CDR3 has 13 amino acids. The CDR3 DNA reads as TGTGCCAGTAGCCCCCTCCCGGGTAGGCCCCAGCATTTT. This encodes CASSPLPGRPQHF.

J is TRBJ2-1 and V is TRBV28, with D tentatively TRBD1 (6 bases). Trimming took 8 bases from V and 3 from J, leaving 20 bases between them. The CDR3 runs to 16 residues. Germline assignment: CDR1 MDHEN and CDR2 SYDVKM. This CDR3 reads CASGITPGHYYNEQFF. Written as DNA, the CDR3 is TGTGCCAGCGGGATTACACCGGGACACTACTACAATGAGCAGTTCTTC.

Here the CDR3 reads CASSFLQNTEAFF. The CDR3 coding sequence is TGTGCCAGCAGTTTTTTACAGAACACTGAAGCTTTCTTT. V and J are TRBV12-3 or TRBV12-4 and TRBJ1-1; D is undetermined. This CDR3 comprises 13 residues. V dropped 3 bases and J dropped 1 base, with 6 bases sitting between them.

CDR3 coding DNA: TGCAGCGTTGATTACTTGATCGGGATGGGTGAAGCTTTCTTT. Protein product: CSVDYLIGMGEAFF. The chain employs TRBV29-1 and TRBJ1-1; the D is unclear. Germline V gene data show CDR1 as SQVTM and CDR2 as ANQGSEA. V was clipped by 3 bases and J by 7 bases, with 18 bases between them. The CDR3 runs to 14 residues.

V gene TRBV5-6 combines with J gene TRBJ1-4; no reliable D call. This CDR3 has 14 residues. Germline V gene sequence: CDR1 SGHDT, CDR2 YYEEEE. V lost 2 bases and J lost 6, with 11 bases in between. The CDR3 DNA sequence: TGTGCCAGCAGCTTCTGGGTAGGAGATGAAAAACTGTTTTTT. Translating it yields CASSFWVGDEKLFF.

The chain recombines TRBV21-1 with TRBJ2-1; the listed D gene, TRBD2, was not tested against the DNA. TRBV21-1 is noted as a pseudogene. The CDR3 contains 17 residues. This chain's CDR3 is CASSPPLGLAGGNEQFF. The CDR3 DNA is TGTGCCAGCAGCCCCCCCCTGGGGCTAGCGGGAGGAAATGAGCAGTTCTTC.

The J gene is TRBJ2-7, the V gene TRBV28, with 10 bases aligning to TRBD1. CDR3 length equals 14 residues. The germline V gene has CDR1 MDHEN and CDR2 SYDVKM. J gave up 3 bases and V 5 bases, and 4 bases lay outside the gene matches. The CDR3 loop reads CASSIRTGGYEQYV. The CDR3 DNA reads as TGTGCCAGCAGTATACGGACAGGGGGCTACGAGCAGTACGTC.

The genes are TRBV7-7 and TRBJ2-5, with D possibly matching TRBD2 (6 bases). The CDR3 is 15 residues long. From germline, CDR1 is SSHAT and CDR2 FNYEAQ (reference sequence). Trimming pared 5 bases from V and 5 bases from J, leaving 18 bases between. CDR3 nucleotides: TGTGCCAGCAGCCTCGGTCAGCGGAGGGTGGAGACCCAGTACTTC. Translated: CASSLGQRRVETQYF.

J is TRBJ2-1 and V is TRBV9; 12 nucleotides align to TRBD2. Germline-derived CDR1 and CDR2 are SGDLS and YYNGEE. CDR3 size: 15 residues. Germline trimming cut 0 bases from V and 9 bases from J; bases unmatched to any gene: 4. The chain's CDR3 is CASSVELAGGLEQFF. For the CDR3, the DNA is TGTGCCAGCAGCGTAGAGCTAGCGGGAGGGCTTGAGCAGTTCTTC.

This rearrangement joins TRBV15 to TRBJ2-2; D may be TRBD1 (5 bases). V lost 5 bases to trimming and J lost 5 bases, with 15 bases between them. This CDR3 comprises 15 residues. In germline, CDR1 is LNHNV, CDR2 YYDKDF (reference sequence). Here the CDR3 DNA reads TGTGCCACCAGCTTCTACCCCCAGGGAACCGGGGAGCTGTTTTTT. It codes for CATSFYPQGTGELFF.

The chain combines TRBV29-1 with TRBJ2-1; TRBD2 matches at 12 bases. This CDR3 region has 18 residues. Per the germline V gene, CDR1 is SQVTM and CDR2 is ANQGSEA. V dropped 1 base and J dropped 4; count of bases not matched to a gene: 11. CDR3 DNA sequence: TGCAGCGTTGAAGGGCAGTCTAGCGGGAGGGGAATTTACAATGAGCAGTTCTTC. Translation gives CSVEGQSSGRGIYNEQFF.

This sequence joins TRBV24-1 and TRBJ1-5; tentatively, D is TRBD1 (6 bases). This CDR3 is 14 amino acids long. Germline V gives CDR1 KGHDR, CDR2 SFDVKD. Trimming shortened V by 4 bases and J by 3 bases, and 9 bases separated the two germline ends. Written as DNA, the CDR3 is TGTGCCACCAGTGACCGGACAGTCAATCAGCCCCAGCATTTT. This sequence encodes CATSDRTVNQPQHF.

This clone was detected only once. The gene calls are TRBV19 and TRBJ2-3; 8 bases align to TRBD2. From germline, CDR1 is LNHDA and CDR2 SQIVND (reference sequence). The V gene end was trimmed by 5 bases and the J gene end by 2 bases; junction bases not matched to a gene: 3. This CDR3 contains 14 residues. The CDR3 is CASSFSGNTDTQYF. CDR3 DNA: TGTGCCAGTAGTTTTAGCGGGAACACAGATACGCAGTATTTT.